The entry below describes one T cell receptor (beta chain). Its target is unknown. A read error may produce the germline difference seen at one junction end. The data belong to a study of post-analysis software for immune sequencing data. The overall study: Disease courses included relapsing-remitting, secondary progressive and progressive-relapsing multiple sclerosis.

The library was made from cDNA and included unique molecular identifiers. Once roughly 0.9 to 10 million T cells were used, roughly 0.5 million cDNA molecules resulted. One entry per CDR3 protein results from TCRdb running MiXCR on the PCR reads. The data show a few hundred thousand distinct CDR3 sequences, roughly 35% seen once. General observations from the study: Multiple sclerosis patients showed significantly lower normalized Chao1 diversity than controls did.

The specimen was blood. This TCR was sampled from a girl under 18 with multiple sclerosis.

CDR3 DNA sequence: TGTGCCGGCAGCTTAGCGTGGGGGACAGGAAAAGAGACCCAGTACTTC. Translating it yields CAGSLAWGTGKETQYF. V is TRBV7-8 and J is TRBJ2-5; the match to TRBD1 covers 8 bases. The CDR3 is made up of 16 amino acids. CDR1 and CDR2 (germline): SGHVS, FQNEAQ.